These 32 T cell receptor beta chains were sequenced from one sample in a study of T cell clonality in common variable immunodeficiency. Method: immunoSEQ multiplex PCR; TCRdb's copy keeps in-frame clones and lacks some. The sample was found to contain some 25,000 clones, and every one recurs. Study outcomes and limitations: Reportedly, TCR beta sequences from common variable immunodeficiency showed fewer deletions and N-nucleotide insertions.

No antigen has been identified for these receptors. Sequenced material: peripheral blood mononuclear cells. The origin of the receptors is a human donor with common variable immunodeficiency.

This clone occurred a few times. A read error may explain this, as a much larger clone is one base away. The sequence runs out 3 residues before the end of the CDR3; the remainder is reconstructed from the germline J gene. This chain links TRBV7-3 with TRBJ2-1; possibly TRBD1 for D (7 bases). Trimming took off 2 bases at V and 2 bases at J, with 13 bases between the two ends. The CDR3 length is 16 residues. CDR1 SGHTA and CDR2 FQGTGA come from the germline V gene. CDR3 protein: CASSLQGGSAYNEQFF. Partial CDR3 DNA: TGTGCCAGCAGCTTACAGGGGGGAAGCGCCTACAATGAG.

This clone was counted many times. The CDR3 extends 3 residues past the end of the read, so its final part is completed from the germline J gene. This chain connects TRBV18 to TRBJ2-1, with a weak D call TRBD2 (5 bases). This CDR3 is 13 amino acids long. Germline V gene lookup returns CDR1 KGHSH and CDR2 LQKENI. Trimming took off 5 bases at V and 6 bases at J, with 11 bases between the two ends. Incomplete CDR3 DNA: TGTGCCAGCTCATATGGCGGAGGCAATGAG. Residues: CASSYGGGNE. The CDR3 in full is CASSYGGGNEQFF.

Only a few counts were recorded for this clone. The read gets to within 3 residues of the CDR3 end, and the germline J gene fills in the rest. This chain uses TRBV18 with TRBJ1-1; TRBD1 is a possible D gene (5 bases). CDR1 KGHSH and CDR2 LQKENI come from the germline V gene. The CDR3 totals 17 residues. V was trimmed by 0 bases and J by 2 bases, leaving 16 bases between them. CDR3 in amino acids: CASSPPGRGGINTEAFF. The DNA read from the CDR3 is TGTGCCAGCTCACCACCGGGGCGGGGTGGGATCAACACTGAA.

A few counts support this clone. The CDR3 extends 3 residues past the end of the read, so its final part is completed from the germline J gene. This chain joins TRBV20-1 and TRBJ2-3, with TRBD2 as a possible D gene (7 bases). The CDR3 loop spans 19 amino acids. The V end was cut by 1 base, the J end by 3 bases, with 26 bases between. Germline V gene sequence: CDR1 DFQATT, CDR2 SNEGSKA (reference sequence). CDR3 residues: CSARGQRFEGGKETDTQYF. Incomplete CDR3 DNA: TGCAGTGCTAGAGGCCAGAGGTTTGAGGGGGGGAAAGAAACAGATACG.

By share of the sample, this clone is medium-sized (0.01 to 0.1%). The DNA ends 3 residues before the CDR3 does, and the rest of the CDR3 is filled in from the germline J gene. The chain recombines TRBV7-3 with TRBJ2-4, with D perhaps matching TRBD1 (6 bases). This CDR3 spans 14 amino acids. Deletions cut 5 bases from V and 7 bases from J, with 15 bases between. Germline V gene lookup returns CDR1 SGHTA and CDR2 FQGTGA. CDR3 sequence: CASSLQGMENIQYF. The covered CDR3 bases are TGTGCCAGCAGCCTCCAGGGGATGGAGAACATT.

This clone was recorded many times. The read ends 3 residues shy of where the CDR3 ends; the end is completed using the germline J gene. The rearrangement uses TRBV11-2 and TRBJ2-3; the D gene is possibly TRBD2 (7 bases). Trimming took 7 bases from V and 0 from J, leaving 14 bases between them. The length of the CDR3 is 15 residues. Germline-derived CDR1 and CDR2 are SGHAT and FQNNGV. The CDR3 is CASTMGGQSTDTQYF. The part of the CDR3 DNA that was read is TGTGCCAGCACCATGGGGGGGCAAAGCACAGATACG.

There are many counts of this clone. The read comes to an end 3 residues before the CDR3 does, leaving the germline J gene to fill in the end. The chain links TRBV5-1 to TRBJ1-4, with D perhaps matching TRBD1 (5 bases). This CDR3 comprises 14 residues. Germline V gives CDR1 SGHRS, CDR2 YFSETQ. V was shortened by 9 bases and J by 0 bases, with 12 bases between the two germline ends. CDR3 DNA, as far as it was read: TGCGCCACCGCACGAGGGGCAACTAATGAAAAA. It codes for CATARGATNEK. In full, the CDR3 is CATARGATNEKLFF. Full variable domain (outside the CDR3, taken from reference TRBV5-1 and TRBJ1-4): KAGVTQTPRYLIKTRGQQVTLSCSPISGHRSVSWYQQTPGQGLQFLFEYFSETQRNKGNFPGRFSGRQFSNSRSEMNVSTLELGDSALYLCATARGATNEKLFFGSGTQLSVL.

In this sample, this clone turned up many times. The CDR3 end is not reached by the read, which stops 3 residues before it; the germline J gene fills it in. Other DNA sequences in this specimen translate into the identical CDR3. V is TRBV5-1 and J is TRBJ1-2; TRBD1 might be the D (5 bases). Germline V gene sequence: CDR1 SGHRS, CDR2 YFSETQ. This CDR3 is 13 amino acids long. The CDR3 is CASSLGQGDGYTF. The DNA read from the CDR3 is TGCGCCAGCAGCTTGGGGCAGGGTGACGGC. Complete variable domain (other parts from reference TRBV5-1 and TRBJ1-2): KAGVTQTPRYLIKTRGQQVTLSCSPISGHRSVSWYQQTPGQGLQFLFEYFSETQRNKGNFPGRFSGRQFSNSRSEMNVSTLELGDSALYLCASSLGQGDGYTFGSGTRLTVV.

At least ten counts were recorded for this clone. The observed sequence ends 3 residues before the CDR3 terminus, with the missing tail filled in from the germline J gene. This chain uses TRBV7-7 with TRBJ2-2, with D hard to call. Trimming cost V 1 base and J 3 bases, with 6 bases left between them. The CDR3 is 14 residues long. In germline, CDR1 is SSHAT, CDR2 FNYEAQ (reference sequence). CDR3 DNA, as far as it was read: TGTGCCAGCAGCTTAGGGCCCTACACCGGGGAG. The encoded protein is CASSLGPYTGE. In full, the CDR3 reads CASSLGPYTGELFF.

This clone was counted at least ten times. The read ends 3 residues shy of where the CDR3 ends; the end is completed using the germline J gene. This rearrangement joins TRBV6-2 or TRBV6-3 to TRBJ2-1; D possibly corresponds to TRBD1 (6 bases). Germline assignment: CDR1 MNHEY and CDR2 SVGEGT. Trimming pared 2 bases from V and 3 bases from J, leaving 11 bases between. This CDR3 is 15 amino acids long. The CDR3 bases that were read are TGTGCCAGCAGTTACGCCGGACAGATCTACAATGAG. Translated: CASSYAGQIYNE. The CDR3 in full is CASSYAGQIYNEQFF.

This clone qualifies as medium-sized. The read terminates 3 residues ahead of where the CDR3 ends, so the germline J gene completes it. This chain uses TRBV5-1 with TRBJ2-5; TRBD2 is a possible D gene (5 bases). Germline-derived CDR1 and CDR2 are SGHRS and YFSETQ. The CDR3 length is 13 residues. V was clipped by 4 bases and J by 4 bases, with 11 bases between them. Partial CDR3 DNA: TGCGCCAGCAGCCCAATGCGGGCAGAGACC. It specifies CASSPMRAET. The full CDR3 protein is CASSPMRAETQYF.

Many counts were recorded for this clone. The CDR3 end lies 3 residues beyond the end of the read and is filled in from the germline J gene. V usage is TRBV12-3 or TRBV12-4 and J usage is TRBJ2-3; 12 bases map to TRBD2. Losses at the gene ends were 6 bases for V and 6 bases for J; bases not matched to a gene: 7. The CDR3 spans 15 residues. Partial CDR3 DNA: TGTGCCAGCAGCTGGACTAGCGGGGCGGGGGATACG. Amino acids: CASSWTSGAGDT. The complete CDR3 reads CASSWTSGAGDTQYF.

In its sample, this clone was seen a few times. The read halts 3 residues ahead of the CDR3 end, with the missing end drawn from the germline J gene. The rearrangement joins TRBV7-3 to TRBJ2-3; possible D gene TRBD2, 6 bases. CDR1 and CDR2 from the germline V gene are SGHTA and FQGTGA. There are 15 residues in the CDR3. Trimming cost V 4 bases and J 2 bases, with 13 bases left between them. CDR3 DNA, as far as it was read: TGTGCCAGCAGCTCCTACGGGGGAGTCACAGATACG. This gives the protein CASSSYGGVTDT. The complete CDR3 sequence is CASSSYGGVTDTQYF.

About this clone: The CDR3 end falls 3 residues outside the read, so it is completed with the germline J gene. The chain couples TRBV7-8 to TRBJ2-4; 8 nucleotides line up with TRBD1. J lost 8 bases, V lost 1 base, and 4 bases had no gene match. Looked up from germline, CDR1 is SGHVS and CDR2 is FQNEAQ. CDR3 length: 14 residues. The sequenced part of the CDR3 DNA is TGTGCCAGCAGCTTAGTGACAGGGGAGTACATT. Its protein is CASSLVTGEYI. The entire CDR3 reads CASSLVTGEYIQYF.

This clone was detected many times. The DNA ends 3 residues before the CDR3 does, and the rest of the CDR3 is filled in from the germline J gene. The chain uses TRBV9 and TRBJ2-3; TRBD1 might be the D (7 bases). The CDR3 extends over 16 amino acids. V shed 4 bases and J shed 4 bases, with 19 bases lying between them. Germline assignment: CDR1 SGDLS and CDR2 YYNGEE. CDR3: CASSPLIQGGADTQYF. Incomplete CDR3 DNA: TGTGCCAGCAGCCCGTTAATCCAGGGGGGTGCAGATACG.

In its sample, this clone was seen many times. From the germline J gene comes the end of the CDR3, since the read stops 3 residues before it. J is TRBJ2-3 and V is TRBV12-5; D is perhaps TRBD2 (6 bases). This CDR3 spans 15 amino acids. CDR1 and CDR2 from the germline V gene are LGHNT and FRNRAP. Trimming removed 4 bases from V and 3 bases from J, with 14 bases in between. The CDR3 here is CASGYGGKGTDTQYF. CDR3 DNA, as far as it was read: TGTGCTAGTGGTTATGGGGGGAAGGGTACAGATACG.

Concerning this clone: Read sequence stops 3 residues before the CDR3 end, and the germline J gene provides the missing end. The chain recombines TRBV2 with TRBJ2-7; 7 bases map to TRBD1. This CDR3 has 15 amino acids. Germline V lookup: CDR1 SNHLY, CDR2 FYNNEI. With V trimmed by 5 bases and J by 6 bases, 13 bases remained unmatched. The DNA read from the CDR3 is TGTGCCAGCAGTCGACTGGTGACAGGGTCATCCGAG. Translation gives CASSRLVTGSSE. The CDR3 in its entirety is CASSRLVTGSSEQYF. Filled out from reference TRBV2 and TRBJ2-7, the complete variable domain reads EPEVTQTPSHQVTQMGQEVILRCVPISNHLYFYWYRQILGQKVEFLVSFYNNEISEKSEIFDDQFSVERPDGSNFTLKIRSTKLEDSAMYFCASSRLVTGSSEQYFGPGTRLTVT.

The sample holds many counts of this clone. Read data end 3 residues before the CDR3 end; the end is taken from the germline J gene. This chain joins TRBV12-5 and TRBJ2-2, with TRBD2 identical over 13 bases. Germline V gene lookup returns CDR1 LGHNT and CDR2 FRNRAP. V gave up 1 base and J gave up 3 bases; unmatched junction bases: 11. The CDR3 length is 20 residues. The CDR3 reads CASGLAVGLAGASDTGELFF. The sequenced CDR3 bases are TGTGCTAGTGGTTTGGCCGTAGGACTAGCGGGAGCTTCAGACACCGGGGAG.

This clone was seen many times. The read finishes 3 residues shy of the CDR3 end, and the germline J gene is used to complete it. This chain links TRBV6-1 with TRBJ2-4, with D maybe TRBD1 (6 bases). V was pared by 4 bases and J by 3 bases, with 16 bases between. In germline, CDR1 is MNHNS, CDR2 SASEGT. This CDR3 region has 16 residues. CDR3 region: CASSGQAGVGKNIQYF. CDR3 bases read: TGTGCCAGCAGTGGACAGGCCGGGGTTGGCAAAAACATT.

The table lists this clone with a few counts. The sequenced part of the CDR3 DNA is TGCAGTGCTAGTGGCGGGGGCCACGAG. Protein: CSASGGGHE. The entire CDR3 sequence reads CSASGGGHEQYF. The V and J genes are TRBV20-1 and TRBJ2-7, with a possible D match to TRBD2 (7 bases). The CDR3 is cut off 3 residues early in the read; its end comes from the germline J gene. V lost 3 bases, J lost 5 bases, and 11 bases lay in between. This CDR3 comprises 12 residues. The V gene's germline CDR1 is DFQATT and CDR2 SNEGSKA (reference sequence).

This clone was seen repeatedly, ten times or more. The DNA ends 3 residues before the CDR3 does, and the rest of the CDR3 is filled in from the germline J gene. The chain recombines TRBV30 with TRBJ2-3, with no clear D. Trimming removed 0 bases from V and 6 bases from J, with 7 bases in between. The CDR3 has 12 amino acids. The germline CDR1 and CDR2 sequences are GTSNPN and SVGIG (reference sequence). The DNA read from the CDR3 is TGTGCCTGGAGTGTAGGTCCCGATACG. It encodes CAWSVGPDT. The full CDR3 protein reads CAWSVGPDTQYF.

Points on this clone: With the read ending 3 residues before the CDR3 end, the germline J gene is used to fill in that end. The chain combines TRBV2 with TRBJ2-3; 9 nucleotides agree with TRBD2. Germline loops: CDR1 SNHLY, CDR2 FYNNEI. Unmatched junction bases numbered 9, after V lost 8 bases and J lost 6 bases. The CDR3 sequence is 14 residues long. The CDR3 DNA, read in part, is TGTGCCAGCGGAGGGTCTCTAGCGGGGGATACG. Translated, it gives CASGGSLAGDT. The whole CDR3 sequence reads CASGGSLAGDTQYF.

This clone was seen ten or more times. The CDR3 end falls 3 residues outside the read, so it is completed with the germline J gene. The chain employs TRBV19 and TRBJ1-2, with D tentatively TRBD1 (5 bases). CDR3 length: 13 amino acids. The germline V gene has CDR1 LNHDA and CDR2 SQIVND (reference sequence). The CDR3 sequence: CASSPGRSSGYTF. The CDR3 bases that were read are TGTGCCAGTAGTCCAGGGAGGAGTTCGGGC. The variable domain in full, with the rest retrieved from reference TRBV19 and TRBJ1-2, is DGGITQSPKYLFRKEGQNVTLSCEQNLNHDAMYWYRQDPGQGLRLIYYSQIVNDFQKGDIAEGYSVSREKKESFPLTVTSAQKNPTAFYLCASSPGRSSGYTFGSGTRLTVV.

This clone was detected ten times or more. The read ends 3 residues before the CDR3 terminus; that terminus is restored from the germline J gene. The J gene is TRBJ2-5, the V gene TRBV20-1; 9 bases match TRBD1. CDR1 is DFQATT and CDR2 is SNEGSKA in the germline V gene (reference sequence). The CDR3 extends over 14 amino acids. The ends lost 4 bases at V and 7 bases at J; junction bases unmatched: 10. The CDR3: CSAKQGQGIGTQYF. CDR3 DNA, as far as it was read: TGCAGTGCTAAACAAGGACAGGGGATAGGGACC.

This clone was recorded at least ten times. Sequencing ends 3 residues short of the CDR3 end; the germline J gene provides the rest. V usage is TRBV5-1 and J usage is TRBJ2-6; possibly TRBD2 for D (6 bases). Germline V gene sequence: CDR1 SGHRS, CDR2 YFSETQ. The V end was cut by 4 bases, the J end by 4 bases, with 18 bases between. There are 17 residues in the CDR3. CDR3 in amino acids: CASSLTLSGFGANVLTF. The sequenced part of the CDR3 DNA is TGCGCCAGCAGCCTGACGCTCAGCGGGTTCGGGGCCAACGTC.

This clone was picked up many times. The CDR3 end lies 3 residues beyond the end of the read and is filled in from the germline J gene. Within the sample, other DNA sequences also encode this same CDR3. The chain uses TRBV7-2 and TRBJ2-1; D uncertain. The germline V and J ends were trimmed by 5 bases and 9 bases, with 8 bases remaining between them. The CDR3 consists of 11 residues. CDR1 and CDR2 (germline): SGHTA, FQGNSA. The DNA read from the CDR3 is TGTGCCAGCAGCGTCACGCGTGAG. Amino acid sequence: CASSVTRE. In full, the CDR3 reads CASSVTREQFF.

With respect to this clone: Read sequence stops 3 residues before the CDR3 end, and the germline J gene provides the missing end. The rearrangement links TRBV11-3 to TRBJ2-1; a possible D gene is TRBD2 (6 bases). Germline V lookup: CDR1 SGHNT, CDR2 YENEEA. V was pared by 5 bases and J by 4 bases, with 15 bases between. The CDR3 is 15 amino acids. The CDR3: CASSHGLSVYNEQFF. CDR3 DNA (partial): TGTGCCAGCAGCCACGGACTAAGCGTATACAATGAG. The full variable domain, in which reference TRBV11-3 and TRBJ2-1 provide the parts outside the CDR3, is EAGVVQSPRYKIIEKKQPVAFWCNPISGHNTLYWYLQNLGQGPELLIRYENEEAVDDSQLPKDRFSAERLKGVDSTLKIQPAELGDSAVYLCASSHGLSVYNEQFFGPGTRLTVL.

This clone was seen many times. From the germline J gene comes the end of the CDR3, since the read stops 3 residues before it. The gene calls are TRBV18 and TRBJ1-2, with 9 bases identical to TRBD1. CDR1 is KGHSH, CDR2 LQKENI, per germline. The ends lost 3 bases at V and 3 bases at J; junction bases unmatched: 5. The CDR3 consists of 15 residues. This CDR3 reads CASSPYRGRDYGYTF. Partial CDR3 DNA: TGTGCCAGCTCACCTTACAGGGGGCGCGACTATGGC. Complete variable domain (other parts from reference TRBV18 and TRBJ1-2): NAGVMQNPRHLVRRRGQEARLRCSPMKGHSHVYWYRQLPEEGLKFMVYLQKENIIDESGMPKERFSAEFPKEGPSILRIQQVVRGDSAAYFCASSPYRGRDYGYTFGSGTRLTVV.

This clone has a handful of counts. The sequence runs out 3 residues before the end of the CDR3; the remainder is reconstructed from the germline J gene. This chain joins TRBV10-2 and TRBJ2-5; TRBD2 matches at 9 bases. CDR3 length: 14 amino acids. Germline V gives CDR1 WSHSY, CDR2 SAAADI. The J segment lost 2 bases and the V segment lost 6 bases, leaving 4 bases of the junction unmatched. The chain's CDR3 is CASRTTSGQETQYF. The CDR3 DNA, read in part, is TGCGCCAGCAGGACCACTAGCGGGCAAGAGACC.

This clone was found many times. The read finishes 3 residues shy of the CDR3 end, and the germline J gene is used to complete it. The chain joins TRBV15 to TRBJ1-5; no definite D call. The CDR3 spans 16 residues. V lost 1 base to trimming and J lost 0 bases, with 10 bases between them. Germline V lookup: CDR1 LNHNV, CDR2 YYDKDF (reference sequence). The sequenced CDR3 bases are TGTGCCACCAGCAGAGGTCGGGGTTATAGCAATCAGCCC. Protein: CATSRGRGYSNQP. The CDR3 reads in full as CATSRGRGYSNQPQHF.

The table lists this clone with many counts. The CDR3 is cut off 3 residues early in the read; its end comes from the germline J gene. The chain couples TRBV7-9 to TRBJ2-7; TRBD1 aligns across 7 bases. The germline gives CDR1 SEHNR, CDR2 FQNEAQ (reference sequence). V trimming: 4 bases; J trimming: 2 bases; junction bases outside the gene matches: 5. The CDR3 has 14 amino acids. The sequenced part of the CDR3 DNA is TGTGCCAGCAGCTCGGGACAGAAGGCCTACGAG. It yields the protein CASSSGQKAYE. The entire CDR3 reads CASSSGQKAYEQYF.

This clone was picked up many times. The read stops 3 residues short of the end of the CDR3; the missing end is completed from the germline J gene. This chain uses TRBV7-2 with TRBJ1-5; D possibly corresponds to TRBD1 (5 bases). Looked up from germline, CDR1 is SGHTA and CDR2 is FQGNSA. Trimming left V 5 bases short and J 2 bases short, with 13 bases between. This CDR3 has 15 amino acids. The CDR3 DNA, read in part, is TGTGCCAGCAGCGATAGGGGCGCGGGCAATCAGCCC. Translation: CASSDRGAGNQP. The full CDR3 reads CASSDRGAGNQPQHF.